This TCR beta chain was recovered during a study of blood T cell repertoires in COVID-19. For the study at large: The cDNA or gDNA used as material had been derived from T cells, B-cell-depleted T cells, or PBMCs.

Germline V gene sequence: CDR1 SGHKS, CDR2 YYEKEE (reference sequence). Trimming took off 0 bases at V and 5 bases at J, with 8 bases between the two ends. The CDR3 is 13 residues long. Per the original methods: From reference gene primer amplification, estimates of nucleated cell counts were derived. Assay used: immunoSEQ multiplex PCR; TCRdb lists only in-frame clones, some missing. V, J and clone size reflect that table, while D and trimming were determined from the DNA. The repertoire holds about 81,000 clones, with roughly 89% as singletons. The sequence came from a woman in her forties or fifties in a cohort sampled during active COVID-19. Sequencing used peripheral blood. The chain has TRBV5-5 and TRBJ1-2; no reliable D call. The CDR3 is CASSLDWQYGYTF. The DNA for the CDR3 is TGTGCCAGCAGCTTGGATTGGCAGTATGGCTACACCTTC.